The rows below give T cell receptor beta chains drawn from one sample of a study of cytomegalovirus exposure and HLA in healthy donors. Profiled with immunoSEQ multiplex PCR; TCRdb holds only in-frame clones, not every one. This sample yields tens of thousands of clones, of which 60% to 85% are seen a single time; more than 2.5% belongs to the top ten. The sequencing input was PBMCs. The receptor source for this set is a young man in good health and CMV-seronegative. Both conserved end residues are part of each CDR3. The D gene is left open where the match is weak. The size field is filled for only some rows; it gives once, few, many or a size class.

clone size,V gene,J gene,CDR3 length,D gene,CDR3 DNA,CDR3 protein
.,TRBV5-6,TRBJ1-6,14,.,TGTGCCAGCAGCTTGGGAGGCTATAATTCACCCCTCCACTTT,CASSLGGYNSPLHF
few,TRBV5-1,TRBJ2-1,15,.,TGCGCCAGCAGCTTCGACAGGTCTGATTACAATGAGCAGTTCTTC,CASSFDRSDYNEQFF
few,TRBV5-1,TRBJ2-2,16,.,TGCGCCAGCAGCTTGGCTGTTCAGCGCAACACCGGGGAGCTGTTTTTT,CASSLAVQRNTGELFF
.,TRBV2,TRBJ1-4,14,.,TGTGCCAGCAGTGAAAGAAGAGCTAATGAAAAACTGTTTTTT,CASSERRANEKLFF
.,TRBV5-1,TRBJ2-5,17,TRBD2,TGCGCCAGCAGCCTACGGACTAGCGGGGGTCAACAAGAGACCCAGTACTTC,CASSLRTSGGQQETQYF
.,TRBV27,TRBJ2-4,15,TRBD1,TGTGCCAGCAGGCCAATGACAGGGGGTAAAAACATTCAGTACTTC,CASRPMTGGKNIQYF
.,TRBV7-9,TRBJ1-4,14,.,TGTGCCAGCAGCTTGGGCAGGGAGGCAGAAAAACTGTTTTTT,CASSLGREAEKLFF
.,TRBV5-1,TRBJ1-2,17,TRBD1,TGCGCCAGCAGCTTGGGGACAGGGGCTGGTTTCGTTTCGGGCTACACCTTC,CASSLGTGAGFVSGYTF
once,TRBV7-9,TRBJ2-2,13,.,TGTGCCAGCAGGCAGGGAAACACCGGGGAGCTGTTTTTT,CASRQGNTGELFF
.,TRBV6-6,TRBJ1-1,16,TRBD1,TGTGCCAGCAGTTCCCCGGACAGGGGGCTGAGGACTGAAGCTTTCTTT,CASSSPDRGLRTEAFF
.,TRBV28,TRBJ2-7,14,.,TGTGCCAGCTCCTACTGGGCTCTACAATACGAGCAGTACTTC,CASSYWALQYEQYF
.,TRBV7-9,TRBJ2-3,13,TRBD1,TGTGCCAGCATCGACAGGGCGGGAGATACGCAGTATTTT,CASIDRAGDTQYF
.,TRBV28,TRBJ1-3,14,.,TGTGCCAGCAATGGGGCTTCGGGTGGAAACACCATATATTTT,CASNGASGGNTIYF
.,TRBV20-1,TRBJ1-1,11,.,TGCAGTGCTAAGGGTCTGGGGAGGGCTTTCTTT,CSAKGLGRAFF
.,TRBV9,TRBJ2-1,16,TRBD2,TGTGCCAGCAGCGCCGCTAGCGGGAGCTCCTACAATGAGCAGTTCTTC,CASSAASGSSYNEQFF
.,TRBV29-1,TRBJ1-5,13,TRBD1,TGCAGCGCCAGACAGGGTGGCAATCAGCCCCAGCATTTT,CSARQGGNQPQHF
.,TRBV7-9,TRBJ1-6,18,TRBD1,TGTGCCAGCAGCTTTCGGGACAGCGACCCATTCTATAATTCACCCCTCCACTTT,CASSFRDSDPFYNSPLHF
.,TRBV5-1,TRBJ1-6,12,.,TGCGCCAGCAGCTTGGGTACTATACCCCTCCACTTT,CASSLGTIPLHF
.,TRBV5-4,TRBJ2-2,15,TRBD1,TGTGCCAGCAGCTTGGCGAACAGGGGTACCGGGGAGCTGTTTTTT,CASSLANRGTGELFF
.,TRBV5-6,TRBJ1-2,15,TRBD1,TGTGCCAGCAGCCCTTGGGACAGGGGAGCTGGGGGCTACACCTTC,CASSPWDRGAGGYTF
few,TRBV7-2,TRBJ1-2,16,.,TGTGCCAGCAGCCCCGCGCGGGGAAGAAATAACTATGGCTACACCTTC,CASSPARGRNNYGYTF
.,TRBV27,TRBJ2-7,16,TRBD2,TGTGCCAGCAGTTTCGGGGGGATAGCGGGGGGATACGAGCAGTACTTC,CASSFGGIAGGYEQYF
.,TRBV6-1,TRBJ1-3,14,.,TGTGCCAGCAGTGACGGGGGACCTGGAAACACCATATATTTT,CASSDGGPGNTIYF
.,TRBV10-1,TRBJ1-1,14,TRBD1,TGCGCCAGCACCCGGGACAGGGTAGACACTGAAGCTTTCTTT,CASTRDRVDTEAFF
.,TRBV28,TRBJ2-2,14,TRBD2,TGTGCCAGCAGTGGGAGCGGGGGTACCGGGGAGCTGTTTTTT,CASSGSGGTGELFF
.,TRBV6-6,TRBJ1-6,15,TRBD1,TGTGCCAGCAGCTTATCCGGGACAGAGGCTTCACCCCTCCACTTT,CASSLSGTEASPLHF
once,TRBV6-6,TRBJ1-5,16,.,TGTGCCAGCAGTTACGGAAGGCTCTTGGGGGGGCAGCCCCAGCATTTT,CASSYGRLLGGQPQHF
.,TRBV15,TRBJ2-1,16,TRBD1,TGTGCCACCAGCAGACAGGGACAGGGCTCCTACAATGAGCAGTTCTTC,CATSRQGQGSYNEQFF
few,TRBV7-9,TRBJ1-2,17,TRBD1,TGTGCCAGCAGCTTACTTCTAAATGACAGGGGGCGAGGTGGCTACACCTTC,CASSLLLNDRGRGGYTF
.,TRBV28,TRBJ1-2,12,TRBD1,TGTGCCAGCCTACAGGGGGCTAGTGGCTACACCTTC,CASLQGASGYTF
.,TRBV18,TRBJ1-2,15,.,TGTGCCAGCTCCCCTAGAGTGGAGAACGACTATGGCTACACCTTC,CASSPRVENDYGYTF
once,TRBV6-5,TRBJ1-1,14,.,TGTGCCAGCAGTCGGCGACAAGGGAACACTGAAGCTTTCTTT,CASSRRQGNTEAFF
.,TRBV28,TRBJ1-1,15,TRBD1,TGTGCCAGCAGCGTCCCAGGGGGGATGAACACTGAAGCTTTCTTT,CASSVPGGMNTEAFF
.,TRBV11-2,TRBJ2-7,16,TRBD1,TGTGCCAGCAGCTTAGTGCGCGGACAGGGGGCCGGGGAGCAGTACTTC,CASSLVRGQGAGEQYF
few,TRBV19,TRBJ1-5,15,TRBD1,TGTGCCAGTAGTATTGGGACAGGGGGCTATCAGCCCCAGCATTTT,CASSIGTGGYQPQHF
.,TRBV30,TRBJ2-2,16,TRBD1,TGTGCCTGGAGCGCGGGACAGGGGGCTTGGGGCGGGGAGCTGTTTTTT,CAWSAGQGAWGGELFF
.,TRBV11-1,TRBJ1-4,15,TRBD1,TGTGCCAGCAGCCGGCTGACAGGGTTAGGCGAAAAACTGTTTTTT,CASSRLTGLGEKLFF
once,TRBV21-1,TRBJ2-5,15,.,TGTGCCAGCAGCCCCGGGACAGGGGGCCGAGAGACCCAGTACTTC,CASSPGTGGRETQYF
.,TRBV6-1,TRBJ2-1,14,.,TGTGCCAGCAGTGAAACCGGAGGCTGGGATGAGCAGTTCTTC,CASSETGGWDEQFF
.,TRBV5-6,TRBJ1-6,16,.,TGTGCCAGCAGCCTGGGGAGGGGGGGCTATAATTCACCCCTCCACTTT,CASSLGRGGYNSPLHF
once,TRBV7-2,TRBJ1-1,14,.,TGTGCCAGCAGCTTAGGCAGGGTTACAACTGAAGCTTTCTTT,CASSLGRVTTEAFF
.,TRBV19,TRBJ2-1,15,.,TGTGCCAGTAGTAAGACAGGGAGGTCATACAATGAGCAGTTCTTC,CASSKTGRSYNEQFF
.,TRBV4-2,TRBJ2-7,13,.,TGTGCCAGCAGCCAAGATTACGCGTTCGAGCAGTACTTC,CASSQDYAFEQYF
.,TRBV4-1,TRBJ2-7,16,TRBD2,TGCGCCAGCAGCCAAGTTCTTAGCGGGGGGCAGTACGAGCAGTACTTC,CASSQVLSGGQYEQYF
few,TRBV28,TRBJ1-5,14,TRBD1,TGTGCCAGCAGCTTTGGAGGGGGCGGCCAGCCCCAGCATTTT,CASSFGGGGQPQHF
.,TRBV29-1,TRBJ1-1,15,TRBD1,TGCAGCGTTTTCGACAGGGCCCTATCGAACACTGAAGCTTTCTTT,CSVFDRALSNTEAFF
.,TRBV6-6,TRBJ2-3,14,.,TGTGCCAGCAGTTACTCGAGGGTGACAGATACGCAGTATTTT,CASSYSRVTDTQYF
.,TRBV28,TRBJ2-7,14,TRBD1,TGTGCCAGCCGACCCGGGACAGGGGGCGACGAGCAGTACTTC,CASRPGTGGDEQYF
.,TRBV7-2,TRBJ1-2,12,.,TGTGCCAGCAGCTTCCGACAGTACGCCTACACCTTC,CASSFRQYAYTF
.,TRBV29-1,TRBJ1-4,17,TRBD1,TGCAGCGTTGAAGACTCCACTACAGGGGCCGATAATGAAAAACTGTTTTTT,CSVEDSTTGADNEKLFF
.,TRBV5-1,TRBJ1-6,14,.,TGCGCCAGCAGCCTGGCAGGATCTAATTCACCCCTCCACTTT,CASSLAGSNSPLHF
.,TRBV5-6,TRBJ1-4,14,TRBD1,TGTGCCAGCAGCCCGCAGGGGGAAGTTGAAAAACTGTTTTTT,CASSPQGEVEKLFF
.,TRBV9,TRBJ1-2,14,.,TGTGCCAGCTCGGGAATTTTAGTGGATGGTGGCTACACCTTC,CASSGILVDGGYTF
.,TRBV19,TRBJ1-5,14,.,TGTGCCAGTCGACAGACTGAGGGCAATCAGCCCCAGCATTTT,CASRQTEGNQPQHF
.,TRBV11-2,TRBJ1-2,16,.,TGTGCCAGCAGCTTAAGTGGGAGGGGAGGTTCGAGCGGCTACACCTTC,CASSLSGRGGSSGYTF